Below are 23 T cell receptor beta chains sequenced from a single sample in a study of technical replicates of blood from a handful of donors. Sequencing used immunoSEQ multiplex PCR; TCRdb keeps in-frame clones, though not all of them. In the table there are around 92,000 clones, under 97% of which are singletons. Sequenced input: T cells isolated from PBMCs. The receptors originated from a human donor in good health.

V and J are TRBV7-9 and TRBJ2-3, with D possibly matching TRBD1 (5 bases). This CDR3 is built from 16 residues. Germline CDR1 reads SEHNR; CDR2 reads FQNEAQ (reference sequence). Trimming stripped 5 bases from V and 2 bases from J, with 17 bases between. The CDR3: CASSQTVWGLTDTQYF. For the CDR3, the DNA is TGTGCCAGCAGCCAGACGGTATGGGGCCTCACAGATACGCAGTATTTT.

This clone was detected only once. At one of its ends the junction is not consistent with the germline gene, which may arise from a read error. CDR3 in DNA: TGTGCCAGTAGTGAGATAGGCGGCAGGGTGAACTTTGGCTACACCTTC. Its protein product is CASSEIGGRVNFGYTF. The J gene is TRBJ1-2, the V gene TRBV19; D possibly corresponds to TRBD1 (5 bases). CDR1 and CDR2 from the germline V gene are LNHDA and SQIVND (reference sequence). CDR3 length: 16 amino acids.

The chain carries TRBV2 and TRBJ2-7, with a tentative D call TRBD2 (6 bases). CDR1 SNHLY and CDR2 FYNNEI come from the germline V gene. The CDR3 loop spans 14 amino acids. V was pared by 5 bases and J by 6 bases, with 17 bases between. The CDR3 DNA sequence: TGTGCCAGCAGTAAACGGGGGACCTCGGCCGAGCAGTACTTC. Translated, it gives CASSKRGTSAEQYF. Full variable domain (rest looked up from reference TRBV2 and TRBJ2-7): EPEVTQTPSHQVTQMGQEVILRCVPISNHLYFYWYRQILGQKVEFLVSFYNNEISEKSEIFDDQFSVERPDGSNFTLKIRSTKLEDSAMYFCASSKRGTSAEQYFGPGTRLTVT.

The CDR3 reads CASSLGAVTEAFF. The CDR3 nucleotides are TGTGCCAGCAGTTTGGGGGCGGTAACTGAAGCTTTCTTT. The chain is built from TRBV27 and TRBJ1-1; weak D call: TRBD1 (6 bases). The CDR3 totals 13 residues. Trimming left V 3 bases short and J 5 bases short, with 10 bases between. Germline V gives CDR1 MNHEY, CDR2 SMNVEV (reference sequence).

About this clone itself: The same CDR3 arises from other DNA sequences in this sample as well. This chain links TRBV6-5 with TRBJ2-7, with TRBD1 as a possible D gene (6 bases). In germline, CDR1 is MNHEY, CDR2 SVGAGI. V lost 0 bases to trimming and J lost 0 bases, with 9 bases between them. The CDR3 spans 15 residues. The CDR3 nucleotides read TGTGCCAGCAGTTACTCGAGGGGGAGCTCCTACGAGCAGTACTTC. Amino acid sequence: CASSYSRGSSYEQYF.

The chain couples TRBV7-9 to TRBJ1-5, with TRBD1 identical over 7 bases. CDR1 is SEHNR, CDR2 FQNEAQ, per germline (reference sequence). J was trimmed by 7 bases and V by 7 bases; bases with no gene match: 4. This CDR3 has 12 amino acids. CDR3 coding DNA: TGTGCCAGCACTTCAGGGGGGCAGCCCCAGCATTTT. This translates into CASTSGGQPQHF. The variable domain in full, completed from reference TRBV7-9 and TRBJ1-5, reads DTGVSQNPRHKITKRGQNVTFRCDPISEHNRLYWYRQTLGQGPEFLTYFQNEAQLEKSRLLSDRFSAERPKGSFSTLEIQRTEQGDSAMYLCASTSGGQPQHFGDGTRLSIL.

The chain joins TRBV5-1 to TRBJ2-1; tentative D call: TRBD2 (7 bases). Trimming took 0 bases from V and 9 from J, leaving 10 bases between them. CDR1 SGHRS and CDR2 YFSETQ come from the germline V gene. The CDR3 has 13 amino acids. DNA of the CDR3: TGCGCCAGCAGCTTGGCGGGGGGCACTGAGCAGTTCTTC. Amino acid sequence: CASSLAGGTEQFF. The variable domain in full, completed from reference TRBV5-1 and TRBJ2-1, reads KAGVTQTPRYLIKTRGQQVTLSCSPISGHRSVSWYQQTPGQGLQFLFEYFSETQRNKGNFPGRFSGRQFSNSRSEMNVSTLELGDSALYLCASSLAGGTEQFFGPGTRLTVL.

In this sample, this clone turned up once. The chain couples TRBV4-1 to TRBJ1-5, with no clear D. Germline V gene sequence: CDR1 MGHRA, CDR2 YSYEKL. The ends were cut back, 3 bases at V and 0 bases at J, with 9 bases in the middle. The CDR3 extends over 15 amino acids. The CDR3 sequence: CASSHYQNSNQPQHF. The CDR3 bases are TGCGCCAGCAGCCATTACCAGAATAGCAATCAGCCCCAGCATTTT.

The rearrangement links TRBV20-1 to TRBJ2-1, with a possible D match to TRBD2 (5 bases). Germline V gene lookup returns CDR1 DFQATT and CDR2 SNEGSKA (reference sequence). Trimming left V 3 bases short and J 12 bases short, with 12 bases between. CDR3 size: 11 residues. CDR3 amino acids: CSASERPGQFF. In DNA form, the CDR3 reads TGCAGTGCTAGCGAGCGGCCAGGGCAGTTCTTC.

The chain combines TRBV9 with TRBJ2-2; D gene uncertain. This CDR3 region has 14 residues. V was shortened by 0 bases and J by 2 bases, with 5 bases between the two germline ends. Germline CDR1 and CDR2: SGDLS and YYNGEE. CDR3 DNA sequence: TGTGCCAGCAGCGTAGCCGTTAACACCGGGGAGCTGTTTTTT. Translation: CASSVAVNTGELFF.

The CDR3 DNA reads as TGCGCCAGCAGCCAAGATGGCACAGGGGGTAATCAGCCCCAGCATTTT. This encodes CASSQDGTGGNQPQHF. The gene calls are TRBV4-1 and TRBJ1-5; 8 bases align to TRBD1. Germline V gene lookup returns CDR1 MGHRA and CDR2 YSYEKL. The CDR3 runs to 16 residues. V lost 0 bases to trimming and J lost 4 bases; unmatched junction nucleotides: 5.

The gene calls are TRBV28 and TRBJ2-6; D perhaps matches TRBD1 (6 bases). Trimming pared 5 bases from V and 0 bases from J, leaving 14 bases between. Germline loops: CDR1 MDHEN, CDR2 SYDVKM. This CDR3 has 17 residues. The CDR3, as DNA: TGTGCCAGCAGTCCCCGGACAGATAGCTCTGGGGCCAACGTCCTGACTTTC. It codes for CASSPRTDSSGANVLTF.

The CDR3 sequence is CASSIFQGLLPYEQYF. The CDR3 region has the DNA TGTGCCAGTAGTATCTTCCAGGGCCTCCTCCCCTACGAGCAGTACTTC. The genes are TRBV19 and TRBJ2-7, with D perhaps TRBD1 (5 bases). Germline-derived CDR1 and CDR2 are LNHDA and SQIVND (reference sequence). This CDR3 comprises 16 residues. The V gene lost 3 bases and the J gene lost 2 bases, with 17 bases spanning the gap.

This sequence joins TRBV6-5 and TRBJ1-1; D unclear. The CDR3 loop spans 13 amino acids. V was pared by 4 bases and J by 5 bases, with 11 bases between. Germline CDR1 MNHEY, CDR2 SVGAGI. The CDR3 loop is CASSLGRGTEAFF. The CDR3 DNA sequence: TGTGCCAGCAGTTTAGGGCGCGGGACTGAAGCTTTCTTT.

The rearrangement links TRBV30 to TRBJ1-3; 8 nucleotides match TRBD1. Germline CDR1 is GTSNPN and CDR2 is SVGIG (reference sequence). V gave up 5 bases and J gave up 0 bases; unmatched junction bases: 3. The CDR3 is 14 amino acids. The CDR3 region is CAWETGGSGNTIYF. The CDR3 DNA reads TGTGCCTGGGAAACAGGGGGCTCTGGAAACACCATATATTTT.

CDR3 residues: CASSSPGYQGKETQYF. The CDR3 coding sequence is TGTGCCAGCAGCTCCCCCGGGTATCAGGGTAAGGAGACCCAGTACTTC. V is TRBV11-1 and J is TRBJ2-5, with TRBD1 as a possible D gene (5 bases). V shed 4 bases and J shed 5 bases, with 20 bases lying between them. CDR3 length: 16 residues. Germline CDR1 SGHAT, CDR2 FQDESV (reference sequence).

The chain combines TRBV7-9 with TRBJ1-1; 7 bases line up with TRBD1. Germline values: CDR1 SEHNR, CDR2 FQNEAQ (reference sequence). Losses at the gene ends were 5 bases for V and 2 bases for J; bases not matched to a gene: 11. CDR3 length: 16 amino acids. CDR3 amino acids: CASSTQRTGENTEAFF. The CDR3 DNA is TGTGCCAGCAGCACCCAACGGACAGGAGAAAACACTGAAGCTTTCTTT. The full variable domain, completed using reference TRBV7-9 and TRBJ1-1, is DTGVSQNPRHKITKRGQNVTFRCDPISEHNRLYWYRQTLGQGPEFLTYFQNEAQLEKSRLLSDRFSAERPKGSFSTLEIQRTEQGDSAMYLCASSTQRTGENTEAFFGQGTRLTVV.

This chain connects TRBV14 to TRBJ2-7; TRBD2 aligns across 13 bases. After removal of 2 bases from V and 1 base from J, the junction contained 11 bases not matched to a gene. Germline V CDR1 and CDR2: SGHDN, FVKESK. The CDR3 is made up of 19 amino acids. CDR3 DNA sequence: TGTGCCAGCAGCCAAATCCCCGGGACTAGCGGGAAGGTGTCCTACGAGCAGTACTTC. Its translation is CASSQIPGTSGKVSYEQYF.

The CDR3 spells CASSRPGWETQYF. CDR3 in DNA: TGTGCCAGCAGTCGCCCCGGTTGGGAGACCCAGTACTTC. V and J are TRBV28 and TRBJ2-5; D is undetermined. This CDR3 contains 13 residues. Trimming stripped 5 bases from V and 5 bases from J, with 12 bases between. CDR1 and CDR2 from the germline V gene are MDHEN and SYDVKM.

As DNA, the CDR3 is TGTGCCAGCAGTTTAGGTTGGCCCCCAAGCGGGAGGGCCTACAATGAGCAGTTCTTC. Amino acids: CASSLGWPPSGRAYNEQFF. The chain links TRBV28 to TRBJ2-1; 10 bases line up with TRBD2. Germline CDR1 and CDR2: MDHEN and SYDVKM. The CDR3 sequence is 19 residues long. The J segment lost 2 bases and the V segment lost 2 bases, leaving 12 bases of the junction unmatched.

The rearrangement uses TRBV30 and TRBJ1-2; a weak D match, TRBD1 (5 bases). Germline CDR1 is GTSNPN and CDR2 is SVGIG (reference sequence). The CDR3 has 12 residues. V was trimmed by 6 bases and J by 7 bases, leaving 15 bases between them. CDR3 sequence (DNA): TGTGCCTGTGACCGGGGGTTGGGTGGCTACACCTTC. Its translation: CACDRGLGGYTF.

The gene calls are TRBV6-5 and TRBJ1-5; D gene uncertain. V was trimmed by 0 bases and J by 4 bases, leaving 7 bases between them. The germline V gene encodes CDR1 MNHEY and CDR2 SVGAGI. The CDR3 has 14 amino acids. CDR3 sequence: CASSYSITNQPQHF. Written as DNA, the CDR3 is TGTGCCAGCAGTTACTCGATAACTAATCAGCCCCAGCATTTT.

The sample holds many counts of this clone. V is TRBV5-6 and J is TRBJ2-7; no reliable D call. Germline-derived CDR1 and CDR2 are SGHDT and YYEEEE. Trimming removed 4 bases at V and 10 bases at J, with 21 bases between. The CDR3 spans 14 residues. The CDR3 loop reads CASSRPARPTRQYF. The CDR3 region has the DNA TGTGCCAGCAGCCGGCCAGCGAGGCCTACACGTCAGTACTTC.